This T cell receptor (beta chain) was sequenced for a study of patients and donors after allogeneic stem cell transplantation. TCRdb redid the calling of the RT-PCR reads with MiXCR, one entry per CDR3 protein. The sample contains tens of thousands of distinct CDR3 sequences, less than 30% of which appear only once. This clonotype was seen more than once but under ten times. The receptor was derived from a human donor who was either an allogeneic HSCT recipient or a stem cell or donor lymphocyte infusion donor (not recorded which). It is not recorded whose cells these are; they may come from a transplant donor. Sequencing was carried out using blood, either unsorted or a sorted T cell fraction (not recorded which).

The CDR3 nucleotides are TGCGCCAGCAGCTTGCCTTCTCCCCCTGTTAGCACAGATACGCAGTATTTT. Protein sequence: CASSLPSPPVSTDTQYF. The rearrangement joins TRBV5-1 to TRBJ2-3; no clear D. The CDR3 is 17 residues long. V lost 1 base, J lost 0 bases, and 15 bases lay in between. The V gene's germline CDR1 is SGHRS and CDR2 YFSETQ.